These 23 T cell receptor beta chains were sequenced from one sample in a study of blood T cell repertoires in COVID-19 (dated by TCRdb to 2018 to 2020). Library preparation was by the immunoSEQ multiplex PCR assay. The immuneACCESS repertoire file appears here via TCRdb, limited to in-frame rearrangements. These files lack a portion of the clones; in checked studies, under half of the deficit traces to unresolved V genes, and the cause of the others is not known. In all, the sample holds roughly 360,000 clones, and roughly 86% of those were seen once. The ten largest clones capture 1% to 1.5% of the sample. The sample comprised PBMCs or T cells enriched from blood (not recorded which). These receptors were obtained from a man younger than 40 who had recovered from COVID-19.

This clone was seen once. One end of the junction is discordant with germline, which a read error may explain. This sample includes further DNA sequences coding for the same CDR3. The genes are TRBV7-3 and TRBJ2-1; 8 nucleotides line up with TRBD1. This CDR3 has 18 amino acids. Germline V gives CDR1 SGHTA, CDR2 FQGTGA. The DNA of the CDR3 is TGTGCCAGCAGCCTAACGTCACTCCAGGGGGCTTTGTACAATGAGCAGTTCTTC. It is translated as CASSLTSLQGALYNEQFF.

The V and J genes are TRBV6-5 and TRBJ2-2; the D is unclear. CDR3 length: 12 residues. V lost 2 bases and J 4 bases, leaving 2 bases between the germline ends. In germline, CDR1 is MNHEY, CDR2 SVGAGI. The CDR3 loop reads CASSYLTGELFF. The CDR3, as DNA: TGTGCCAGCAGTTACCTCACCGGGGAGCTGTTTTTT.

The V gene is TRBV10-3, the J gene TRBJ2-7, with TRBD1 matching over 12 bases. CDR3 length: 14 amino acids. The V and J ends lost 11 bases and 7 bases, in that order; junction bases with no gene match: 12. Germline V gene sequence: CDR1 ENHRY, CDR2 SYGVKD. CDR3 coding DNA: TGTGCCGCTACTCCGGGACAGGGGGCGGAAGAGCAGTACTTC. Translating it yields CAATPGQGAEEQYF.

The V gene is TRBV29-1, the J gene TRBJ1-1, with no clear D. Germline lookup yields CDR1 SQVTM and CDR2 ANQGSEA. This CDR3 is built from 11 residues. Trimming took off 7 bases at V and 3 bases at J, with 9 bases between the two ends. The CDR3 protein is CSGRSYTEAFF. The CDR3, as DNA: TGCAGCGGGAGAAGCTACACTGAAGCTTTCTTT.

V and J are TRBV7-2 and TRBJ1-3; a weak D match, TRBD1 (5 bases). Germline values: CDR1 SGHTA, CDR2 FQGNSA. CDR3 length: 15 residues. V was pared by 3 bases and J by 2 bases, with 11 bases between. CDR3 amino acids: CASSFRTSPGNTIYF. CDR3 sequence (DNA): TGTGCCAGCAGCTTTCGGACATCTCCTGGAAACACCATATATTTT.

The chain carries TRBV19 and TRBJ2-2, with D unclear. The V end was cut by 1 base, the J end by 2 bases, with 11 bases between. Per germline, CDR1 LNHDA and CDR2 SQIVND (reference sequence). The CDR3 spans 16 residues. CDR3 in amino acids: CASSIVRGYNTGELFF. CDR3 nucleotides: TGTGCCAGTAGTATAGTAAGAGGTTACAACACCGGGGAGCTGTTTTTT. Together with reference TRBV19 and TRBJ2-2, the CDR3 gives the full variable domain: DGGITQSPKYLFRKEGQNVTLSCEQNLNHDAMYWYRQDPGQGLRLIYYSQIVNDFQKGDIAEGYSVSREKKESFPLTVTSAQKNPTAFYLCASSIVRGYNTGELFFGEGSRLTVL.

The gene calls are TRBV6-1 and TRBJ1-5, with TRBD1 matching 7 bases. This CDR3 is 17 amino acids long. After removal of 0 bases from V and 7 bases from J, the junction contained 12 bases not matched to a gene. Per germline, CDR1 MNHNS and CDR2 SASEGT. The CDR3 here is CASSEALSGGSWQPQHF. CDR3 bases: TGTGCCAGCAGTGAAGCGTTGTCAGGGGGTAGCTGGCAGCCCCAGCATTTT.

This clone was detected only once. The chain combines TRBV29-1 with TRBJ2-3, with TRBD2 matching over 7 bases. Per germline, CDR1 SQVTM and CDR2 ANQGSEA. The length of the CDR3 is 14 residues. V lost 6 bases, J lost 2 bases, and 8 bases stayed unmatched. CDR3 DNA sequence: TGCAGCGTCGGCTCCGGGACTATCACAGATACGCAGTATTTT. Protein product: CSVGSGTITDTQYF.

With regard to this clone: Other DNA sequences in this specimen translate into the identical CDR3. CDR3 amino acids: CASSPRGNTGELFF. For the CDR3, the DNA is TGTGCCAGCTCACCACGAGGAAACACCGGGGAGCTGTTTTTT. The chain combines TRBV18 with TRBJ2-2; no clear D. Per germline, CDR1 KGHSH and CDR2 LQKENI. Trimming took 1 base from V and 2 from J, leaving 5 bases between them. The CDR3 extends over 14 amino acids.

The V call is TRBV28, the J call TRBJ1-3; possible D gene TRBD1, 6 bases. The V end lost 2 bases, the J end lost 4 bases, and 12 bases lay between the germline ends. This CDR3 region has 15 residues. Germline values: CDR1 MDHEN, CDR2 SYDVKM. This CDR3 reads CASSLQGSSGNTIYF. Written as DNA, the CDR3 is TGTGCCAGCAGTTTACAGGGGTCCTCCGGAAACACCATATATTTT.

This sequence joins TRBV30 and TRBJ1-1; D call uncertain. The CDR3 spans 10 residues. Germline-derived CDR1 and CDR2 are GTSNPN and SVGIG (reference sequence). Trimming cost V 4 bases and J 6 bases, with 6 bases left between them. The DNA of the CDR3 is TGTGCCTGGACTAGGTCTGAAGCTTTCTTT. Amino acids: CAWTRSEAFF.

This rearrangement joins TRBV3-1 (or the pseudogene TRBV3-2) to TRBJ2-7, with TRBD2 identical over 10 bases. V shed 0 bases and J 7 bases; nucleotides not matched to a gene: 12. This CDR3 region has 17 residues. Germline V gives CDR1 LGHDT, CDR2 YNNKEL (reference sequence). The CDR3 spells CASSQEVHSGGAGEQYF. CDR3 coding DNA: TGTGCCAGCAGCCAAGAAGTCCACAGCGGGGGGGCCGGGGAGCAGTACTTC.

This clone appeared once. CDR3 sequence (DNA): TGTGCCAGCAGCTTCAATACTTCTGGAAACACCATATATTTT. It encodes CASSFNTSGNTIYF. The chain uses TRBV7-9 and TRBJ1-3; D gene uncertain. Germline-derived CDR1 and CDR2 are SEHNR and FQNEAQ (reference sequence). Trimming left V 3 bases short and J 1 base short, with 7 bases between. This CDR3 region has 14 residues.

J is TRBJ2-7 and V is TRBV11-2; D unresolved. The CDR3 length is 13 residues. The V gene's germline CDR1 is SGHAT and CDR2 FQNNGV. Trimming pared 4 bases from V and 2 bases from J, leaving 9 bases between. CDR3: CASSSATTYEQYF. The CDR3 DNA sequence: TGTGCCAGCAGCTCAGCGACCACCTACGAGCAGTACTTC.

The V call is TRBV5-4, the J call TRBJ1-6; 8 bases are shared with TRBD1. J gave up 4 bases and V 4 bases, and 4 bases lay outside the gene matches. The CDR3 covers 15 residues. The germline gives CDR1 SGHNT, CDR2 YYREEE (reference sequence). CDR3 sequence (DNA): TGTGCCAGCAGCATAGGACAGGGATATAATTCACCCCTCCACTTT. Protein sequence: CASSIGQGYNSPLHF.

V usage is TRBV6-2 or TRBV6-3 and J usage is TRBJ1-2; D perhaps matches TRBD1 (6 bases). The germline V gene has CDR1 MNHEY and CDR2 SVGEGT. V was pared by 0 bases and J by 4 bases, with 12 bases between. CDR3 length: 15 residues. CDR3 residues: CASSYSEDSFYGYTF. The CDR3 DNA reads TGTGCCAGCAGTTACTCCGAGGACAGCTTCTATGGCTACACCTTC.

Note on this clone: This sample also contains other DNA sequences that code for the same CDR3. This chain links TRBV19 with TRBJ1-1; tentatively, D is TRBD1 (6 bases). From germline, CDR1 is LNHDA and CDR2 SQIVND (reference sequence). The length of the CDR3 is 14 residues. V was shortened by 6 bases and J by 0 bases, with 11 bases between the two germline ends. The CDR3 region has the DNA TGTGCCAGTAGCTACAGGGAAATGAACACTGAAGCTTTCTTT. Amino acids: CASSYREMNTEAFF. The entire variable domain, with the rest obtained from reference TRBV19 and TRBJ1-1, is as follows: DGGITQSPKYLFRKEGQNVTLSCEQNLNHDAMYWYRQDPGQGLRLIYYSQIVNDFQKGDIAEGYSVSREKKESFPLTVTSAQKNPTAFYLCASSYREMNTEAFFGQGTRLTVV.

The V call is TRBV6-6, the J call TRBJ1-2; 7 bases agree with TRBD1. Unmatched junction bases numbered 14, after V lost 5 bases and J lost 2 bases. Germline V lookup: CDR1 MNHNY, CDR2 SVGAGI (reference sequence). The CDR3 consists of 17 residues. The CDR3 is CASSLGTDDNQNYGYTF. As DNA, the CDR3 is TGTGCCAGCAGTCTTGGGACAGATGATAACCAAAACTATGGCTACACCTTC.

This rearrangement joins TRBV4-3 to TRBJ1-4, with 9 nucleotides matching TRBD1. J gave up 0 bases and V 0 bases, and 2 bases lay outside the gene matches. CDR1 is LGHNA and CDR2 is YSLEER in the germline V gene. This CDR3 has 17 residues. DNA of the CDR3: TGCGCCAGCAGCCAAGAGGGACAGGGTGCAACTAATGAAAAACTGTTTTTT. Translating gives CASSQEGQGATNEKLFF.

The chain uses TRBV5-1 and TRBJ2-2, with TRBD1 as a possible D gene (6 bases). CDR1 and CDR2 (germline): SGHRS, YFSETQ. V lost 5 bases, J lost 4 bases, and 18 bases lay in between. This CDR3 contains 16 residues. CDR3 sequence reads: CASRRNAGAVTGELFF. The CDR3 coding sequence is TGCGCCAGCAGGAGGAATGCAGGGGCGGTCACCGGGGAGCTGTTTTTT.

V and J are TRBV18 and TRBJ1-1; D is possibly TRBD1 (6 bases). Deletions cut 6 bases from V and 5 bases from J, with 16 bases between. This CDR3 spans 14 amino acids. Germline CDR1 is KGHSH and CDR2 is LQKENI. The CDR3 is CASSPRGTDTEAFF. CDR3 DNA sequence: TGTGCCAGCTCCCCCAGGGGTACGGATACTGAAGCTTTCTTT.

The V and J genes are TRBV19 and TRBJ1-2; no clear D. The V end was cut by 0 bases, the J end by 4 bases, with 15 bases between. The CDR3 is 16 amino acids. The germline CDR1 and CDR2 sequences are LNHDA and SQIVND (reference sequence). CDR3 nucleotide sequence: TGTGCCAGTAGTATAGATCTGGGCGGAGGTGGCTATGGCTACACCTTC. Protein product: CASSIDLGGGGYGYTF.

The table lists this clone with a count of one. This chain joins TRBV5-1 and TRBJ2-4; D is unclear. Deletions cut 0 bases from V and 1 base from J, with 14 bases between. Germline CDR1 SGHRS, CDR2 YFSETQ. This CDR3 contains 17 residues. Here the CDR3 DNA reads TGCGCCAGCAGCTTGGGGCAGCGTTCCGGGGCCAAAAACATTCAGTACTTC. This sequence encodes CASSLGQRSGAKNIQYF.